Listed below are T cell receptor beta chains from one sample, sequenced in a study of blood T cell repertoires in COVID-19. The protocol was immunoSEQ multiplex PCR, while the TCRdb copy is restricted to in-frame clones and leaves out a portion. The data show 140,000 to 150,000 clones, with approximately 84% seen just once and 3% to 4% held by the top ten. The sequenced material came from PBMCs or T cells enriched from blood (not recorded which). These receptors were obtained from a woman between 50 and 59 years old with acute COVID-19. Both conserved end residues are part of each CDR3. The order of the fields is clone size, J gene, V gene, D gene, CDR3 protein, CDR3 DNA. A D gene is named only where the DNA matches it firmly. A row's size may be missing; if present it is once, few, many or a size class.

. | TRBJ2-7 | TRBV21-1 | . | CASRRIAGEGRGEQYF | TGTGCCAGCAGGAGGATTGCGGGAGAGGGGAGGGGGGAGCAGTACTTC
. | TRBJ1-1 | TRBV7-9 | TRBD1 | CASSLDRGNTEAFF | TGTGCCAGCAGCTTGGACAGGGGGAACACTGAAGCTTTCTTT
. | TRBJ1-6 | TRBV7-8 | . | CASSGRRYGLHF | TGTGCCAGCAGCGGCAGGAGGTATGGTCTCCACTTT
. | TRBJ2-6 | TRBV28 | TRBD2 | CASSLGGYHSGANVLTF | TGTGCCAGCAGTTTGGGGGGGTATCACTCTGGGGCCAACGTCCTGACTTTC
few | TRBJ1-3 | TRBV25-1 | . | CASSENPRGSGNTIYF | TGTGCCAGCAGTGAAAATCCGCGCGGGTCTGGAAACACCATATATTTT
. | TRBJ2-2 | TRBV29-1 | TRBD1 | CSVEGQTGELFF | TGCAGCGTTGAGGGACAGACCGGGGAGCTGTTTTTT
. | TRBJ2-3 | TRBV7-2 | TRBD2 | CASSSTSGRSVDTQYF | TGTGCCAGCAGCTCCACCAGCGGGAGGTCGGTAGATACGCAGTATTTT
. | TRBJ2-7 | TRBV2 | TRBD2 | CASFAGGHEQYF | TGTGCCAGCTTCGCGGGAGGGCACGAGCAGTACTTC
. | TRBJ1-5 | TRBV28 | . | CASSSAGLESNQPQHF | TGTGCCAGCAGTTCGGCGGGGCTAGAGAGCAATCAGCCCCAGCATTTT
. | TRBJ2-1 | TRBV5-6 | TRBD1 | CASSLVDRELYNEQFF | TGTGCCAGCAGCTTGGTAGACAGGGAGCTATACAATGAGCAGTTCTTC
few | TRBJ1-5 | TRBV27 | . | CASSVTGSYSNQPQHF | TGTGCCAGCAGTGTGACAGGCAGTTATAGCAATCAGCCCCAGCATTTT
. | TRBJ1-5 | TRBV3-1/TRBV3-2 | . | CASSQDYNQPQHF | TGTGCCAGCAGCCAAGATTACAATCAGCCCCAGCATTTT
. | TRBJ2-4 | TRBV2 | TRBD2 | CASSEGTTVAKNIQYF | TGTGCCAGCAGTGAGGGGACTACCGTTGCCAAAAACATTCAGTACTTC
. | TRBJ2-5 | TRBV18 | TRBD2 | CASSPVSGATQETQYF | TGTGCCAGCTCACCAGTTAGCGGGGCGACTCAAGAGACCCAGTACTTC
. | TRBJ1-3 | TRBV7-8 | . | CASSPQRGPGNTIYF | TGTGCCAGCAGCCCCCAGCGGGGACCTGGAAACACCATATATTTT
. | TRBJ2-7 | TRBV7-3 | . | CASSLNSGIDEQYF | TGTGCCAGCAGCTTAAATTCGGGGATCGACGAGCAGTACTTC
. | TRBJ2-1 | TRBV29-1 | TRBD2 | CSVDGGSFRPSYNEQFF | TGCAGCGTTGACGGCGGGAGTTTCAGACCATCCTACAATGAGCAGTTCTTC
. | TRBJ1-2 | TRBV4-1 | . | CASSPQGKLHGYTF | TGCGCCAGCAGCCCGCAGGGGAAACTTCATGGCTACACCTTC
. | TRBJ2-7 | TRBV2 | TRBD2 | CASSETREVPYEQYF | TGTGCCAGCAGTGAAACGCGGGAGGTTCCCTACGAGCAGTACTTC
. | TRBJ1-5 | TRBV6-1 | TRBD1 | CASSEWRGQLSNQPQHF | TGTGCCAGCAGTGAATGGAGGGGGCAACTTAGCAATCAGCCCCAGCATTTT
. | TRBJ1-2 | TRBV9 | . | CASSSRGGQGYGYTF | TGTGCCAGCAGCTCCCGGGGGGGGCAAGGCTATGGCTACACCTTC
. | TRBJ2-7 | TRBV27 | . | CASRGHSGYEQYF | TGTGCCAGCAGGGGGCATAGCGGTTACGAGCAGTACTTC
. | TRBJ1-5 | TRBV5-5 | . | CASSLVQLEGGNQPQHF | TGTGCCAGCAGCTTGGTTCAGTTGGAGGGAGGCAATCAGCCCCAGCATTTT
. | TRBJ2-5 | TRBV3-1/TRBV3-2 | . | CASSFGGEETQYF | TGTGCCAGCAGCTTCGGGGGAGAAGAGACCCAGTACTTC
. | TRBJ2-1 | TRBV25-1 | TRBD1 | CASSGQGRVHEQFF | TGTGCCAGCAGTGGACAGGGAAGGGTCCATGAGCAGTTCTTC
. | TRBJ1-1 | TRBV7-9 | TRBD1 | CASSLQDRDAFF | TGTGCCAGCAGCTTACAAGACAGGGACGCTTTCTTT
. | TRBJ2-5 | TRBV4-1 | . | CASSPGPGGRGYQETQYF | TGCGCCAGCAGCCCTGGGCCGGGTGGTCGGGGGTACCAAGAGACCCAGTACTTC
. | TRBJ2-5 | TRBV11-3 | TRBD2 | CASSLASGGETQYF | TGTGCCAGCAGCTTAGCATCCGGGGGGGAGACCCAGTACTTC
. | TRBJ1-1 | TRBV7-8 | . | CASSLVQVGAEAFF | TGTGCCAGCAGCTTAGTTCAGGTAGGGGCTGAAGCTTTCTTT
. | TRBJ1-5 | TRBV7-9 | TRBD1 | CASSLKGQINQPQHF | TGTGCCAGCAGCTTAAAGGGACAGATCAATCAGCCCCAGCATTTT
. | TRBJ1-2 | TRBV6-4 | . | CASSDGAGPFYGYTF | TGTGCCAGCAGTGACGGAGCGGGACCTTTTTATGGCTACACCTTC
. | TRBJ1-1 | TRBV11-1 | . | CASSPRGAVAFF | TGTGCCAGCAGCCCACGGGGGGCCGTGGCTTTCTTT
. | TRBJ2-1 | TRBV19 | . | CASTSTGSSYNEQFF | TGTGCCAGTACCTCTACGGGGAGTTCCTACAATGAGCAGTTCTTC
once | TRBJ2-7 | TRBV19 | TRBD2 | CASSKRETYEQYF | TGTGCCAGTAGTAAGCGGGAGACCTACGAGCAGTACTTC
. | TRBJ2-1 | TRBV6-1 | . | CASSESGSGDHNEQFF | TGTGCCAGCAGTGAAAGTGGTTCGGGAGACCACAATGAGCAGTTCTTC
once | TRBJ2-2 | TRBV11-3 | TRBD1 | CASSADRATGELFF | TGTGCCAGCAGCGCGGACAGGGCTACCGGGGAGCTGTTTTTT
once | TRBJ1-1 | TRBV19 | . | CASSMFAGMNTEAFF | TGTGCCAGTAGTATGTTCGCGGGGATGAACACTGAAGCTTTCTTT
. | TRBJ1-2 | TRBV2 | . | CASSEIQGRANYGYTF | TGTGCCAGCAGTGAAATTCAGGGGCGGGCAAACTATGGCTACACCTTC
. | TRBJ2-2 | TRBV6-6 | TRBD2 | CASREREGATGELFF | TGTGCCAGCAGAGAGCGGGAGGGTGCGACCGGGGAGCTGTTTTTT
. | TRBJ2-7 | TRBV27 | TRBD2 | CASSLSIRGGTSGIYEQYF | TGTGCCAGCAGTTTATCGATTCGGGGGGGGACTAGCGGAATCTACGAGCAGTACTTC
. | TRBJ2-2 | TRBV9 | . | CASSIPVGGSNTGELFF | TGTGCCAGCAGCATACCAGTGGGGGGAAGTAACACCGGGGAGCTGTTTTTT
. | TRBJ1-1 | TRBV18 | . | CASSRSENTEAFF | TGTGCCAGCTCACGGAGCGAGAACACTGAAGCTTTCTTT
. | TRBJ2-2 | TRBV5-1 | TRBD1 | CASSRISGTGGFGELFF | TGCGCCAGCAGCAGAATATCCGGGACAGGGGGTTTCGGGGAGCTGTTTTTT
. | TRBJ2-4 | TRBV4-2 | TRBD2 | CASSQAGTSGGYF | TGTGCCAGCAGCCAAGCCGGGACTAGCGGGGGGTACTTC
once | TRBJ1-6 | TRBV11-2 | . | CASSPWSSGRGSPLHF | TGTGCCAGCAGCCCCTGGTCTTCAGGGAGGGGTTCACCCCTCCACTTT
. | TRBJ2-2 | TRBV29-1 | . | CSVRAGNTGELFF | TGCAGCGTCAGGGCGGGAAACACCGGGGAGCTGTTTTTT
. | TRBJ1-1 | TRBV4-1 | . | CASSAGTPGRSTEAFF | TGCGCCAGCAGCGCCGGGACTCCTGGTAGGAGCACTGAAGCTTTCTTT
. | TRBJ1-1 | TRBV12-3/TRBV12-4 | TRBD1 | CASSKNRGTEAFF | TGTGCCAGCAGTAAAAACAGGGGGACTGAAGCTTTCTTT
. | TRBJ2-7 | TRBV5-6 | TRBD1 | CASSGRGRDEQYF | TGTGCCAGCAGCGGCAGGGGGCGGGACGAGCAGTACTTC
. | TRBJ1-2 | TRBV4-1 | TRBD1 | CASSPIGTGGSNGYTF | TGCGCCAGCAGCCCGATTGGGACAGGGGGCTCCAATGGCTACACCTTC
. | TRBJ1-1 | TRBV7-9 | TRBD1 | CASSHTRDRARNTEAFF | TGTGCCAGCAGCCATACCCGGGACAGAGCTAGAAACACTGAAGCTTTCTTT
. | TRBJ1-6 | TRBV19 | TRBD1 | CASSERQGADNSPLHF | TGTGCCAGTAGTGAAAGACAGGGGGCGGATAATTCACCCCTCCACTTT
. | TRBJ2-7 | TRBV5-1 | . | CASSLAPGDPYEQYF | TGCGCCAGCAGCTTGGCCCCGGGAGACCCCTACGAGCAGTACTTC